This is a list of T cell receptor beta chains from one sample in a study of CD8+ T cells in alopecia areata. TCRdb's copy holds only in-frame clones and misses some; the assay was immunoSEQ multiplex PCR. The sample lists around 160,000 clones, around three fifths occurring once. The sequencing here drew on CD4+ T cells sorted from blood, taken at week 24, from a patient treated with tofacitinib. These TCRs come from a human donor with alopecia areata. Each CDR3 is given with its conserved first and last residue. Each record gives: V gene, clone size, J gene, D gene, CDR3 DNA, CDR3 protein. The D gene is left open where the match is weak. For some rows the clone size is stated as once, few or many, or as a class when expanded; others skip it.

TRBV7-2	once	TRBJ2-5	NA	TGTGCCAGCAGCCCAGGAGTGCAACAAGAGACCCAGTACTTC	CASSPGVQQETQYF
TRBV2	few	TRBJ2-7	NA	TGTGCCAGCAGTAAGGAAAGGACAGTCCTATACGAGCAGTACTTC	CASSKERTVLYEQYF
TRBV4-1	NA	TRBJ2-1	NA	TGCGCCAGCAGCCGTTTGAACAATGAGCAGTTCTTC	CASSRLNNEQFF
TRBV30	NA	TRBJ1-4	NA	TGTGCCTGGAGTGTCGGGGATGGTGAAAAACTGTTTTTT	CAWSVGDGEKLFF
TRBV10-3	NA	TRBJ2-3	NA	TGTGCCAGCCAAACGACACGGAGCACAGATACGCAGTATTTT	CASQTTRSTDTQYF
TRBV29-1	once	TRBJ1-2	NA	TGCAGCCTCGTCGCAGGGATGGGCTACACCTTC	CSLVAGMGYTF
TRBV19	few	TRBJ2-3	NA	TGTGCCAGTAGTATAGCAGGGTTGACAGATACGCAGTATTTT	CASSIAGLTDTQYF
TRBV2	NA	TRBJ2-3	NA	TGTGCCAGTAATGGGGATGGCACAGATACGCAGTATTTT	CASNGDGTDTQYF
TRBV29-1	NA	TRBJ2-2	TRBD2	TGCAGCTCTAGACTAGCGGGGAACACCGGGGAGCTGTTTTTT	CSSRLAGNTGELFF
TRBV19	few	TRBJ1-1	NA	TGTGCCAGCCGTTCCGCCCGAGGGGATGGCACTGAAGCTTTCTTT	CASRSARGDGTEAFF
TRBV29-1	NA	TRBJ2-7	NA	TGCAGCGCAGGGGTCTCCTCCTACGAGCAGTACTTC	CSAGVSSYEQYF
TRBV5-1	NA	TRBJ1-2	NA	TGCGCCAGCAGCTCCAGGACCGCTAACTATGGCTACACCTTC	CASSSRTANYGYTF
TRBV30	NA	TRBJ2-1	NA	TGTGCCAGACGGGACTTCTTCTACAATGAGCAGTTCTTC	CARRDFFYNEQFF
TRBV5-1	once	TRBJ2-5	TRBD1	TGCGCCAGCAGCCTGGACAGGGTTGGAGAGACCCAGTACTTC	CASSLDRVGETQYF
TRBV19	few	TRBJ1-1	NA	TGTGCCAGTAGTGCCCAGGGGCCGTTCACTGAAGCTTTCTTT	CASSAQGPFTEAFF
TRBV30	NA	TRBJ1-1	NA	TGTGCCTGGAGTAGACGGGGAAACTCGAACACTGAAGCTTTCTTT	CAWSRRGNSNTEAFF
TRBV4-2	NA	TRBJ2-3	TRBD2	TGTGCCAGCAGCCAACTCGGGCTAGCGGAAAGCACAGATACGCAGTATTTT	CASSQLGLAESTDTQYF
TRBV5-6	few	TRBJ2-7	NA	TGTGCCAGCAGCTTGGAGCGGACTTATTACGAGCAGTACTTC	CASSLERTYYEQYF
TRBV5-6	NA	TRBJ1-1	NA	TGTGCCAGCAGCTTGGAAGTTGCCTTGAACACTGAAGCTTTCTTT	CASSLEVALNTEAFF
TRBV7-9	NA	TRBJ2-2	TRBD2	TGTGCCAGCAGCACACTAGCGTTCGGGGCCAACACCGGGGAGCTGTTTTTT	CASSTLAFGANTGELFF
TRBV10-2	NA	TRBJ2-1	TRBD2	TGCGCCAGCCATAGCGGGGGGAGTTACAATGAGCAGTTCTTC	CASHSGGSYNEQFF
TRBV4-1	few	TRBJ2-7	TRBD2	TGCGCCAGCAGCCAACCATTGGCGGGGGGAAACTACGAGCAGTACTTC	CASSQPLAGGNYEQYF
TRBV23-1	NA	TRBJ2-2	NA	TGCGCCAGCAAAATACTCTCTACCTACACCGGGGAGCTGTTTTTT	CASKILSTYTGELFF
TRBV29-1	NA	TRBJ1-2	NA	TGCAGCGTTGAAACACCACAATACTATGGCTACACCTTC	CSVETPQYYGYTF
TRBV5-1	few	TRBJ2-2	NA	TGCGCCAGCAGCTTGGAAGGCGGCACCGGGGAGCTGTTTTTT	CASSLEGGTGELFF
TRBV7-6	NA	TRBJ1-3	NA	TGTGCCAGCAGCTTAGCTGTGAGCAACACCATATATTTT	CASSLAVSNTIYF
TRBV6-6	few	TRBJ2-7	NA	TGTGCCAGCATAGCGGGGGACAGGGGCAACGAGCAGTACTTC	CASIAGDRGNEQYF
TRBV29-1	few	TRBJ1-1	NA	TGCAGCGCAGGACCCCGCGCCCGCACTGAAGCTTTCTTT	CSAGPRARTEAFF
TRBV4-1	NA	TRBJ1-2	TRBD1	TGCGCCAGCAGCCAAGGGACAGGGGGCTATGGCTACACCTTC	CASSQGTGGYGYTF
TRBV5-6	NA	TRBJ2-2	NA	TGTGCCAGCAGCCGCGGGTCGGGGGGGGAGCTGTTTTTT	CASSRGSGGELFF